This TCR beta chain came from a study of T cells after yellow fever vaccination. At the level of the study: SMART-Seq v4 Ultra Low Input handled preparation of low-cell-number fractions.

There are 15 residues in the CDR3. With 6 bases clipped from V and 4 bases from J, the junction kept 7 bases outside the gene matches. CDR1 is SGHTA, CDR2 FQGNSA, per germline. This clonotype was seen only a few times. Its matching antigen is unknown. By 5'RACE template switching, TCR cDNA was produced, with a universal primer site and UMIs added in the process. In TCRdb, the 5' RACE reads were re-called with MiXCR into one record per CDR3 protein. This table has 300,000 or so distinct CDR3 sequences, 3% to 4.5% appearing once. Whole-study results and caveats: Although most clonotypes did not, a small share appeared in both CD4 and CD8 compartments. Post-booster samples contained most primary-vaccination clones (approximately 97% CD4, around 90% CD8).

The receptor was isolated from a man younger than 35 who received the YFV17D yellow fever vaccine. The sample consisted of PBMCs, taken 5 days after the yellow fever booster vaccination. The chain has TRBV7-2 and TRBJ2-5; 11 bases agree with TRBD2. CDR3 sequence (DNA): TGTGCCAGCAGGAAGACTAGCGGGGTAGGAGAGACCCAGTACTTC. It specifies CASRKTSGVGETQYF.